These 5 T cell receptor beta chains were all obtained from the same sample, sequenced in a study of shared T cell receptors in the human thymus. Only in-frame clones appear in the TCRdb table, and some are missing; sequencing was by immunoSEQ multiplex PCR. The repertoire consists of 600,000 or so clones, with 70% to 90% occurring once and the leading ten covering over 0.008%. These data were likewise used in another study, on human thymus T cells.

The source material was thymocytes. Receptors originate from a boy under two years old with a congenital heart defect.

The gene calls are TRBV7-2 and TRBJ1-6; D is unresolved. Between the trimmed V and J ends, which lost 5 bases and 7 bases, there was a span of 15 bases. Germline CDR1 reads SGHTA; CDR2 reads FQGNSA. There are 15 residues in the CDR3. CDR3 in amino acids: CASSEVPGLNSPLHF. CDR3 DNA: TGTGCCAGCAGCGAAGTTCCGGGGTTAAATTCACCCCTCCACTTT.

This rearrangement joins TRBV6-5 to TRBJ2-2, with D possibly matching TRBD1 (6 bases). With 3 bases removed from V and 6 bases from J, the gap between germline ends came to 14 bases. The CDR3 is 15 amino acids. The germline V gene has CDR1 MNHEY and CDR2 SVGAGI. The CDR3 bases are TGTGCCAGCAGTTATGCCGGGACACCCGCCGGGGAGCTGTTTTTT. It yields the protein CASSYAGTPAGELFF.

The chain links TRBV11-2 to TRBJ1-1; a weak D match, TRBD1 (6 bases). The CDR3 has 13 amino acids. The V gene's germline CDR1 is SGHAT and CDR2 FQNNGV. Trimming cost V 2 bases and J 10 bases, with 14 bases left between them. This chain's CDR3 is CASSLPKARGAFF. CDR3 in DNA: TGTGCCAGCAGCTTACCCAAAGCCAGGGGAGCTTTCTTT.

The V and J genes are TRBV6-5 and TRBJ1-1; D gene ambiguous. Looked up from germline, CDR1 is MNHEY and CDR2 is SVGAGI. CDR3 length: 14 amino acids. The ends were cut back, 0 bases at V and 8 bases at J, with 13 bases in the middle. CDR3 loop: CASSYSFPAREAFF. The DNA of the CDR3 is TGTGCCAGCAGTTACTCTTTCCCGGCCAGGGAAGCTTTCTTT.

This clone appeared once. The chain links TRBV27 to TRBJ1-4; TRBD1 might be the D (6 bases). Germline CDR1 reads MNHEY; CDR2 reads SMNVEV (reference sequence). The CDR3 is made up of 21 amino acids. V lost 4 bases, J lost 8 bases, and 35 bases lay in between. The CDR3 region is CASSSSAPDRELTNPGEKLFF. CDR3 nucleotide sequence: TGTGCCAGCAGTTCGTCCGCGCCGGACAGAGAACTCACAAACCCAGGGGAAAAACTGTTTTTT.